A selection of T cell receptor beta chains follows, all from one sample in a study of CD8 T cells in ankylosing spondylitis. One entry per CDR3 protein, called by TCRdb with MiXCR from the 5' RACE reads. In the table there are about 250,000 distinct CDR3 sequences, 30% to 35% of which are singletons. Material: blood, either unsorted or a sorted T cell fraction (not recorded which). The origin of the receptors is a male donor with ankylosing spondylitis or in good health (not recorded which). The CDR3 runs from the conserved cysteine through the conserved F or W. D genes are given only for firm matches. Only some rows state a clone size, as once, few, many or a class for expanded clones.

>TRBJ1-1|TRBV20-1|NA|NA|16
CSARAGEETGNTEAFF
TGCAGTGCTAGAGCAGGGGAAGAGACAGGGAACACTGAAGCTTTCTTT
>TRBJ2-2|TRBV7-2|NA|NA|13
CASSLVYAGELFF
TGTGCCAGCAGCTTAGTATATGCCGGGGAGCTGTTTTTT
>TRBJ2-7|TRBV7-9|NA|NA|14
CASSLIKGRGEQYF
TGTGCCAGCAGCTTGATTAAGGGCAGGGGTGAGCAGTACTTC
>TRBJ2-1|TRBV11-2|NA|NA|16
CASSSLAGQKSPVQFF
TGTGCCAGCAGCTCGCTCGCGGGACAGAAGAGCCCGGTGCAGTTCTTC
>TRBJ2-7|TRBV7-2|few|TRBD1|14
CASSIRQGPYEQYF
TGTGCCAGCAGCATCCGACAGGGGCCCTACGAGCAGTACTTC
>TRBJ2-4|TRBV12-3/TRBV12-4|NA|NA|15
CASSLLTPAREKMYF
TGTGCCAGCAGTCTTCTAACCCCGGCCAGGGAGAAGATGTACTTC
>TRBJ1-1|TRBV5-6|few|NA|13
CASSLAGVQSAFF
TGTGCCAGCAGCTTGGCCGGAGTCCAGTCAGCTTTCTTT
>TRBJ1-5|TRBV7-6|few|NA|17
CASSLVSGRFCNQPQHF
TGTGCCAGCAGCTTAGTGTCGGGGAGATTTTGCAATCAGCCCCAGCATTTT
>TRBJ2-1|TRBV12-3/TRBV12-4|NA|TRBD2|17
CASSPPRGGGVGNEQFF
TGTGCCAGCAGTCCCCCACGGGGCGGGGGTGTAGGCAATGAGCAGTTCTTC
>TRBJ2-7|TRBV28|few|NA|13
CASNPRASYEQYF
TGTGCCAGCAACCCCAGGGCCTCCTACGAGCAGTACTTC
>TRBJ2-7|TRBV20-1|few|TRBD1|15
CSARKGTGGGYEQYF
TGCAGTGCTAGAAAAGGGACAGGGGGCGGTTACGAGCAGTACTTC
>TRBJ2-3|TRBV20-1|many|NA|12
CSAVRGTDTQYF
TGCAGTGCGGTCAGGGGCACAGATACGCAGTATTTT
>TRBJ1-2|TRBV6-1|NA|NA|19
CASSDPLGQGFDRSQGYTF
TGTGCCAGCAGTGATCCCCTCGGGCAGGGGTTTGACCGTTCGCAGGGCTACACCTTC